The 14 T cell receptor beta chains listed next were all sequenced from one sample in a study of cytomegalovirus exposure and HLA in healthy donors. PCR primers comprised 60 Vbeta and 13 Jbeta primers. Only in-frame clones appear in the TCRdb table, and some are missing; sequencing was by immunoSEQ multiplex PCR. The sample has some 170,000 clones, roughly 80% seen once. The sequencing sample was made of PBMCs. The receptors originated from a man aged 25-45 years in good health and CMV-seronegative.

This chain links TRBV9 with TRBJ2-7; TRBD2 matches at 7 bases. Looked up from germline, CDR1 is SGDLS and CDR2 is YYNGEE. With V trimmed by 7 bases and J by 3 bases, 7 bases remained unmatched. This CDR3 contains 13 residues. CDR3 loop: CASGGDWVYEQYF. The CDR3 DNA follows: TGTGCCAGCGGGGGGGATTGGGTCTACGAGCAGTACTTC.

The V gene is TRBV5-1, the J gene TRBJ2-1, with D perhaps matching TRBD1 (6 bases). The length of the CDR3 is 15 residues. Germline CDR1 is SGHRS and CDR2 is YFSETQ. V was clipped by 5 bases and J by 8 bases, with 20 bases between them. CDR3: CASSHLQGFRDEQFF. As DNA, the CDR3 is TGCGCCAGCAGTCACCTCCAGGGGTTTAGGGATGAGCAGTTCTTC. The complete variable domain, with remaining parts taken from reference TRBV5-1 and TRBJ2-1, reads KAGVTQTPRYLIKTRGQQVTLSCSPISGHRSVSWYQQTPGQGLQFLFEYFSETQRNKGNFPGRFSGRQFSNSRSEMNVSTLELGDSALYLCASSHLQGFRDEQFFGPGTRLTVL.

The V gene is TRBV28, the J gene TRBJ2-2; 7 bases are shared with TRBD1. CDR3 length: 13 amino acids. CDR1 and CDR2 from the germline V gene are MDHEN and SYDVKM. Trimming cost V 5 bases and J 7 bases; bases outside gene matches: 4. In DNA form, the CDR3 reads TGTGCCAGCAGTCGACAGGGTAACGGGGAGCTGTTTTTT. Its protein product is CASSRQGNGELFF.

This chain uses TRBV7-9 with TRBJ1-5; D is unclear. The V gene's germline CDR1 is SEHNR and CDR2 FQNEAQ (reference sequence). Trimming left V 5 bases short and J 1 base short, with 9 bases between. This CDR3 spans 14 amino acids. The CDR3 DNA reads TGTGCCAGCAGCCAGGAGGGAAGCAATCAGCCCCAGCATTTT. Protein product: CASSQEGSNQPQHF.

The CDR3: CASSPPGTEAFF. CDR3 sequence (DNA): TGTGCCAGCTCACCCCCGGGAACTGAAGCTTTCTTT. The genes are TRBV18 and TRBJ1-1; D is unclear. CDR1 is KGHSH and CDR2 is LQKENI in the germline V gene. The length of the CDR3 is 12 residues. V gave up 3 bases and J gave up 5 bases, with 7 bases separating them.

The chain is built from TRBV28 and TRBJ2-7; TRBD1 matches at 8 bases. Germline V gene sequence: CDR1 MDHEN, CDR2 SYDVKM. With V trimmed by 5 bases and J by 3 bases, 3 bases remained unmatched. The CDR3 runs to 13 residues. CDR3 loop: CASSPGTGYEQYF. CDR3 bases: TGTGCCAGCAGTCCTGGGACAGGCTACGAGCAGTACTTC. The whole variable domain, filled in from reference TRBV28 and TRBJ2-7, reads DVKVTQSSRYLVKRTGEKVFLECVQDMDHENMFWYRQDPGLGLRLIYFSYDVKMKEKGDIPEGYSVSREKKERFSLILESASTNQTSMYLCASSPGTGYEQYFGPGTRLTVT.

The rearrangement uses TRBV7-2 and TRBJ1-2; tentatively, D is TRBD1 (5 bases). Trimming shortened V by 3 bases and J by 0 bases, and 14 bases separated the two germline ends. CDR3 length: 16 residues. Germline loops: CDR1 SGHTA, CDR2 FQGNSA. The CDR3 reads CASSLGEGLPNYGYTF. In DNA form, the CDR3 reads TGTGCCAGCAGCTTGGGGGAGGGTCTGCCTAACTATGGCTACACCTTC.

V is TRBV6-4 and J is TRBJ2-1, with a weak D call TRBD2 (6 bases). The CDR3 is 15 residues long. Trimming left V 0 bases short and J 9 bases short, with 15 bases between. Germline CDR1 MRHNA, CDR2 SNTAGT. CDR3 in amino acids: CASSDSMEGSGEQFF. CDR3 DNA: TGTGCCAGCAGTGACTCGATGGAGGGTTCAGGTGAGCAGTTCTTC.

The chain couples TRBV13 to TRBJ2-1; TRBD2 aligns across 10 bases. J gave up 8 bases and V 3 bases, and 13 bases lay outside the gene matches. The germline CDR1 and CDR2 sequences are PRHDT and FYEKMQ (reference sequence). This CDR3 region has 17 residues. The CDR3 coding sequence is TGTGCCAGCAGCTTGGTTGGGCTAGCGGGAGTTTTGGATGAGCAGTTCTTC. This gives the protein CASSLVGLAGVLDEQFF.

The V call is TRBV28, the J call TRBJ1-3, with no clear D. Trimming took 7 bases from V and 2 from J, leaving 18 bases between them. Germline values: CDR1 MDHEN, CDR2 SYDVKM. The CDR3 extends over 16 amino acids. The CDR3 protein is CASTPTGEMAGNTIYF. The DNA for the CDR3 is TGTGCCAGCACCCCGACCGGGGAGATGGCTGGAAACACCATATATTTT.

V and J are TRBV27 and TRBJ1-4, with D possibly TRBD1 on 5 matching bases. The V gene's germline CDR1 is MNHEY and CDR2 SMNVEV (reference sequence). Trimming stripped 5 bases from V and 7 bases from J, with 20 bases between. This CDR3 region has 16 residues. CDR3 bases: TGTGCCAGCAGTCCCCGGAGGGGCAGTGTGGCTGAAAAACTGTTTTTT. This sequence encodes CASSPRRGSVAEKLFF. The whole variable domain, remainder taken from reference TRBV27 and TRBJ1-4, is EAQVTQNPRYLITVTGKKLTVTCSQNMNHEYMSWYRQDPGLGLRQIYYSMNVEVTDKGDVPEGYKVSRKEKRNFPLILESPSPNQTSLYFCASSPRRGSVAEKLFFGSGTQLSVL.

V usage is TRBV7-2 and J usage is TRBJ2-7; D might be TRBD2 (5 bases). CDR1 and CDR2 from the germline V gene are SGHTA and FQGNSA. Trimming stripped 2 bases from V and 0 bases from J, with 11 bases between. The CDR3 sequence is 15 residues long. CDR3 in DNA: TGTGCCAGCAGCTTAATTGGGAGTTTCTCCTACGAGCAGTACTTC. Its translation is CASSLIGSFSYEQYF. Looking up the rest from reference TRBV7-2 and TRBJ2-7 gives the full variable domain: GAGVSQSPSNKVTEKGKDVELRCDPISGHTALYWYRQSLGQGLEFLIYFQGNSAPDKSGLPSDRFSAERTGGSVSTLTIQRTQQEDSAVYLCASSLIGSFSYEQYFGPGTRLTVT.

The genes are TRBV7-2 and TRBJ2-1, with 11 bases identical to TRBD2. Looked up from germline, CDR1 is SGHTA and CDR2 is FQGNSA. CDR3 length: 15 amino acids. The V segment lost 7 bases and the J segment 9 bases; nucleotides outside the gene matches: 11. The DNA of the CDR3 is TGTGCCAGCACCCCATTAGCGGGGGGGCGGTCTGAGCAGTTCTTC. Protein product: CASTPLAGGRSEQFF. The full variable domain, with the rest looked up from reference TRBV7-2 and TRBJ2-1, is GAGVSQSPSNKVTEKGKDVELRCDPISGHTALYWYRQSLGQGLEFLIYFQGNSAPDKSGLPSDRFSAERTGGSVSTLTIQRTQQEDSAVYLCASTPLAGGRSEQFFGPGTRLTVL.

The gene calls are TRBV28 and TRBJ2-5, with 15 bases identical to TRBD2. Germline V gene lookup returns CDR1 MDHEN and CDR2 SYDVKM. V was clipped by 3 bases and J by 5 bases; unmatched bases: 1. The CDR3 length is 15 residues. CDR3 loop: CASSFGTSGRETQYF. In nucleotides, the CDR3 is TGTGCCAGCAGTTTTGGGACTAGCGGGAGGGAGACCCAGTACTTC. Together with reference TRBV28 and TRBJ2-5, the CDR3 gives the full variable domain: DVKVTQSSRYLVKRTGEKVFLECVQDMDHENMFWYRQDPGLGLRLIYFSYDVKMKEKGDIPEGYSVSREKKERFSLILESASTNQTSMYLCASSFGTSGRETQYFGPGTRLLVL.